The sequence of this TCR beta chain was determined in a study of Ad26.COV2.S vaccination and SARS-CoV-2 variants. Overall study findings and caveats: After vaccination, reports described spike-specific CD8+ and CD4+ T cell responses as showing substantial breadth.

In regard to this clone: The antigen is not known.

The junction had 1 base not matched to a gene; V was cut back by 4 bases and J by 3 bases. The CDR3 is 13 amino acids. In germline, CDR1 is SEHNR, CDR2 FQNEAQ (reference sequence). Sequencing used immunoSEQ multiplex PCR; TCRdb keeps in-frame clones, though not all of them. The table has 350,000 to 450,000 clones, about 91% seen once; the top ten hold around 4.2%. Sample: peripheral blood, taken after recovery from COVID-19. The chain employs TRBV7-9 and TRBJ2-5, with TRBD1 matching over 8 bases. The TCR sequence derives from a human donor who had recovered from COVID-19. Here the CDR3 DNA reads TGTGCCAGCAGCTCAGGGGGCAAAGAGACCCAGTACTTC. It specifies CASSSGGKETQYF.